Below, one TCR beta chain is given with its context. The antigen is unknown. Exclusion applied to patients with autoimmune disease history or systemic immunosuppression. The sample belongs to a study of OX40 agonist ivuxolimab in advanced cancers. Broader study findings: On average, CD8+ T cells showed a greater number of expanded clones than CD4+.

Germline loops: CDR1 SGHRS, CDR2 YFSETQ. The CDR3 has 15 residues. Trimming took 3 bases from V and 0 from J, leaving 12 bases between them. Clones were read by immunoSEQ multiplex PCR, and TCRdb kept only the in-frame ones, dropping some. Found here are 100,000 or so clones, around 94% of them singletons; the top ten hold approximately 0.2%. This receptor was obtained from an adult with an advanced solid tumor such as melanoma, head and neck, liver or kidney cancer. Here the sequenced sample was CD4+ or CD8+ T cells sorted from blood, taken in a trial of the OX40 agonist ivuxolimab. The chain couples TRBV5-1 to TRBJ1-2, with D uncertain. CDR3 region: CASSSHLQANYGYTF. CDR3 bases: TGCGCCAGCAGCTCCCACCTACAAGCTAACTATGGCTACACCTTC.